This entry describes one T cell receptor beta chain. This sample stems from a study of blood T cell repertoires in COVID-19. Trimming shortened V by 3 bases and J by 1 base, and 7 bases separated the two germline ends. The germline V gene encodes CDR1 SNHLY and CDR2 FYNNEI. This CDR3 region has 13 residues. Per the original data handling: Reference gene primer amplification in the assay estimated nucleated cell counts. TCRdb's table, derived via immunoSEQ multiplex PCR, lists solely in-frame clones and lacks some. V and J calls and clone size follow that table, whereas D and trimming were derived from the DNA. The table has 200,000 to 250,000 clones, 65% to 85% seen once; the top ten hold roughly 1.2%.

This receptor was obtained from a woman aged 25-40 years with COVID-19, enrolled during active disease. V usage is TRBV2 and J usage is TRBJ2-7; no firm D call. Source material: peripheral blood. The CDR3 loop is CASSDSGSYEQYF. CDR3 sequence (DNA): TGTGCCAGCAGTGATTCGGGTTCCTACGAGCAGTACTTC.